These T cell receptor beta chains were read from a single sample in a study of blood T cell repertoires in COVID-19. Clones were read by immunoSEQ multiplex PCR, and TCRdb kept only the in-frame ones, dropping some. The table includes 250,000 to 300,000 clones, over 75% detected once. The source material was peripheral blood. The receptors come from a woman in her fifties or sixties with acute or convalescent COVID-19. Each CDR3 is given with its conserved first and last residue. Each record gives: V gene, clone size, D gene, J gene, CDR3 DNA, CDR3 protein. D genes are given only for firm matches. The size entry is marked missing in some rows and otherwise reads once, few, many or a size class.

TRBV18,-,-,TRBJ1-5,TGTGCCAGCTCACCACAGGCGGGTAGCAATCAGCCCCAGCATTTT,CASSPQAGSNQPQHF
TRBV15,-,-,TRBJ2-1,TGTGCCACCAGGAAGACAGGCAATGAGCAGTTCTTC,CATRKTGNEQFF
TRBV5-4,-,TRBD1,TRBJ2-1,TGTGCCAGCAGCTTACAGGGGGCGATAAACAATGAGCAGTTCTTC,CASSLQGAINNEQFF
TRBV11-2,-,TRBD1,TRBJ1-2,TGTGCCAGCAGCTTAGAGGGGACAGGGGATTATGGCTACACCTTC,CASSLEGTGDYGYTF
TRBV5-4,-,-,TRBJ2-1,TGTGCCAGCAGCCCCAACAGCTATGAGCAGTTCTTC,CASSPNSYEQFF
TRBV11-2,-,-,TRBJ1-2,TGTGCCAGCAGCCCCCCCGGCAGGGCCCGGGATGGCTACACCTTC,CASSPPGRARDGYTF
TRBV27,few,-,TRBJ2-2,TGTGCCAGCACCTTGAGCGGAGCACCAACCGGGGAGCTGTTTTTT,CASTLSGAPTGELFF
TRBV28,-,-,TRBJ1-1,TGTGCCAGCAGTTCCCTACCTTGGGGCCCGAACACTGAAGCTTTCTTT,CASSSLPWGPNTEAFF
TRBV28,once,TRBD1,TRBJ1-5,TGTGCCAGCAGTTCCCGAGCCGGGACAGGGGGCCCCCTGAGGAGCAATCAGCCCCAGCATTTT,CASSSRAGTGGPLRSNQPQHF
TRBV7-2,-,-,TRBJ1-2,TGTGCCAGCAGCTTAGGGTATCGGGAGGCCCGGGTATTGGGCTACACCTTC,CASSLGYREARVLGYTF
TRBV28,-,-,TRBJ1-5,TGTGCCAGCAGTTTATCCGGGGGGGGGTTCAATCAGCCCCAGCATTTT,CASSLSGGGFNQPQHF
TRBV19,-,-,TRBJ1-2,TGTGCCAGTAGTATGGAGGGCCCTCCGGGTGGCTACACCTTC,CASSMEGPPGGYTF
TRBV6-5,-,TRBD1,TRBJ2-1,TGTGCCAGCAGTTACGGACAGGGGGCCCAGCAGTTCTTC,CASSYGQGAQQFF
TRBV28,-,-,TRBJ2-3,TGTGCCAGCAGCCCTCGACAGGACGGGCGTCCAGATACGCAGTATTTT,CASSPRQDGRPDTQYF
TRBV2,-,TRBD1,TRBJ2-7,TGTGCCAACCGGGACAGGGGGCCGTACGAGCAGTACTTC,CANRDRGPYEQYF
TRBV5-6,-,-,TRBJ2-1,TGTGCCAGCAGCTTGGGTCAGGTAAATGAGCAGTTCTTC,CASSLGQVNEQFF
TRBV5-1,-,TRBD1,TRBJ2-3,TGCGCCAGCAGGCAGGGACAGGCGTTTTCTAGCACAGATACGCAGTATTTT,CASRQGQAFSSTDTQYF
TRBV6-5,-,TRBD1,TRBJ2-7,TGTGCCAGCAGGGGGACAGGGTTAGTCTCTCGCGAGCAGTACTTC,CASRGTGLVSREQYF
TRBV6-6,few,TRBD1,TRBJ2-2,TGTGCCAGCAGCGGGACAGTCGGGGAGCTGTTTTTT,CASSGTVGELFF
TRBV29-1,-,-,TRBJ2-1,TGCAGCGTTGAAGCAGCTCGTCGGGGGATATTGAATGAGCAGTTCTTC,CSVEAARRGILNEQFF
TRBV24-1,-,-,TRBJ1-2,TGTGCCACCAGTGATGGAGCGACCGGGAGGAATGGCTACACCTTC,CATSDGATGRNGYTF
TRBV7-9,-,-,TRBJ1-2,TGTGCCAGCAGTTCGACAGAGAACTATGGCTACACCTTC,CASSSTENYGYTF
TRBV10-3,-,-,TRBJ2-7,TGTGCCATCAAGCCACAGCCCTCTTCCTACGAGCAGTACTTC,CAIKPQPSSYEQYF
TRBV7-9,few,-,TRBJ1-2,TGTGCCAGCAGCCCGGGGGGACCTAACTATGGCTACACCTTC,CASSPGGPNYGYTF
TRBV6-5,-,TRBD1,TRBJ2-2,TGTGCCAGCAGGGCCAGGGGGCGCTCCACCGGGGAGCTGTTTTTT,CASRARGRSTGELFF
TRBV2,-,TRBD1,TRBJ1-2,TGTGCCAGCAGGGGAGGACAGGGGGATCTCTATGGCTACACCTTC,CASRGGQGDLYGYTF
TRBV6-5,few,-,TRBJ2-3,TGTGCCAGCAGCTGGACTCATACCACAGATACGCAGTATTTT,CASSWTHTTDTQYF
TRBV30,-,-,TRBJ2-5,TGTGCCTGGAGTGTACTGAAACAAGAGACCCAGTACTTC,CAWSVLKQETQYF
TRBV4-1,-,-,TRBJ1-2,TGCGCCAGCAGCCAAGGGTCAGGCTACGGCTACACCTTC,CASSQGSGYGYTF
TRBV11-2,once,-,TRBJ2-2,TGTGCCAGCAGCCCAGGGCCCGGGGAGCTGTTTTTT,CASSPGPGELFF
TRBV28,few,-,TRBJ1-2,TGTGCCAGCAGTGCCGGGACAACCTATGGCTACACCTTC,CASSAGTTYGYTF
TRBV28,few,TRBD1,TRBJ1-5,TGTGCCAGCAGTGAGGGACAGGGCGTCAATCAGCCCCAGCATTTT,CASSEGQGVNQPQHF
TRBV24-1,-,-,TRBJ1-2,TGTGCCACCAGCGAAGAGTCCGGACAGAGCTACACCTTC,CATSEESGQSYTF
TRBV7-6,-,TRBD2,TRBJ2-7,TGTGCCAGCAGCCGCGAGACTAGCGGGGGGCTCTACGAGCAGTACTTC,CASSRETSGGLYEQYF
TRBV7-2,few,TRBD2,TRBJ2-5,TGTGCCAGCAGCCCGGTCGCTGCCGGGACTAGCGCCCAAGAGACCCAGTACTTC,CASSPVAAGTSAQETQYF
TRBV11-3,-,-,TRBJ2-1,TGTGCCAGCAGCTTAGAACCACTGTACAATGAGCAGTTCTTC,CASSLEPLYNEQFF
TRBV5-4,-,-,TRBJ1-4,TGTGCCAGCAGCTTGGCGGCGGATGCAACTAATGAAAAACTGTTTTTT,CASSLAADATNEKLFF
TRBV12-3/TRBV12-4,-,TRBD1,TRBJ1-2,TGTGCCACCAGACAGGGGTTCAATGGCTACACCTTC,CATRQGFNGYTF
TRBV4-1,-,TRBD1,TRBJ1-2,TGCGCCAGCAGCCAAGACCGGACAGGGGGTCGAGCTGTCTATGGCTACACCTTC,CASSQDRTGGRAVYGYTF
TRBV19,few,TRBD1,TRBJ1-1,TGTGCCAGTAGTTCACAGGGGGCATCGAACACTGAAGCTTTCTTT,CASSSQGASNTEAFF
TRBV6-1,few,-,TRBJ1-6,TGTGCCAGCAGTAAAGGGAGACAGGACGGAAAATATAATTCACCCCTCCACTTT,CASSKGRQDGKYNSPLHF
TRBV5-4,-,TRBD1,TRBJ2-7,TGTGCCAGCAGCGGAACCGGGACAGGGGCCCACGAGCAGTACTTC,CASSGTGTGAHEQYF
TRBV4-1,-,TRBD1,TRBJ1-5,TGCGCCAGCAGCCCGGAAAGGACAGGGTTCAATCAGCCCCAGCATTTT,CASSPERTGFNQPQHF
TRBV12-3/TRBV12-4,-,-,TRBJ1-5,TGTGCCAGCAGTTTAGGGGGGGCCCAGCATTTT,CASSLGGAQHF
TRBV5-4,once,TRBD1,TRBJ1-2,TGTGCCAGCAGCTCTTCCGGGACAGGGGCCCGTGGCTACACCTTC,CASSSSGTGARGYTF
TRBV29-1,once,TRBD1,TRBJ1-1,TGCAGCGTAGCGCCGACAGGGGTCACTGAAGCTTTCTTT,CSVAPTGVTEAFF
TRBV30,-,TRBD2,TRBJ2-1,TGTGCCTGGGGGAAGGAGACTAGCGGGGTCAATGAGCAGTTCTTC,CAWGKETSGVNEQFF
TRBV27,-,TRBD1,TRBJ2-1,TGTGCCAGCAGTTTATGGTCGGGACAGGGCAACAATGAGCAGTTCTTC,CASSLWSGQGNNEQFF
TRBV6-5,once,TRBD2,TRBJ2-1,TGTGCCAGCAGCCCAAGCGGGAGAGGGCATGAGCAGTTCTTC,CASSPSGRGHEQFF
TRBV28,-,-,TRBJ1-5,TGTGCCAGCACCCTTACGTATCGAGGGAGTAGCAATCAGCCCCAGCATTTT,CASTLTYRGSSNQPQHF